The clone carrying this T cell receptor (beta chain) was seen ten or more times. What it binds is not known. Sorting recovered naive CD8 T cells on a CD8+CD4-CCR7+CD45RA+ profile. The data were taken from a study of molecular identifiers for immune sequencing clone quantification. Study as a whole: Five aliquots were made in replicates from the RNA of about 20,000 or 100,000 naive CD8 cells, and four were sequenced. Findings and caveats of the study: Beyond 20 RNA copies, clones held over 99% of effector molecules, compared with under 1% in naive cells.

Bulk libraries came from a prior protocol with listed TCR primers. TCRdb re-called the PCR reads through MiXCR, storing one row per CDR3 protein. The repertoire consists of approximately 670,000 distinct CDR3 sequences, with about 20% occurring once and the leading ten covering around 0.9%. Germline V gives CDR1 MNHEY, CDR2 SVGAGI. The CDR3 covers 14 residues. V shed 2 bases and J shed 5 bases, with 13 bases lying between them. This clonotype was sampled from a human donor in good health. Some libraries in this study had Jurkat cell RNA spiked in. This chain links TRBV6-5 with TRBJ2-7, with D possibly matching TRBD2 (7 bases). Sequencing was performed on naive CD8+ T cells from blood, with Jurkat cell RNA spiked in. Described subset: FACS-sorted CD8+CD4-CCR7+CD45RA+ naive T cells. CDR3 loop: CASSYRGGVHEQYF. In DNA form, the CDR3 reads TGTGCCAGCAGTTACAGAGGGGGGGTCCACGAGCAGTACTTC.